This TCR beta chain was documented in a study of T cells in Graves' hyperthyroidism and ophthalmopathy. Whole-study findings and limits: Ophthalmopathy was predicted by the model a median of about 6.5 months ahead of onset. Blood also held most thyroid clonotypes expanded beyond 0.001.

A few counts support this clonotype. No antigen is known for it. Orbital computed tomography, thyroid ultrasound, serum thyroxine and TRAb, and clinical symptoms together informed the diagnoses. Out of 10 ml of fresh peripheral blood came the PBMCs. Amplification of TCR beta CDR3 regions was performed using RNA transcripts as template. Researchers ran a first-round RT-PCR on the TCR CDR3 using the HTBI primer set. TCRdb independently ran MiXCR on the multiplex PCR reads; one entry per CDR3 protein. The sample yields fewer than 700,000 distinct CDR3 sequences, approximately 17% seen once. Looked up from germline, CDR1 is GTSNPN and CDR2 is SVGIG (reference sequence). There are 12 residues in the CDR3. V was pared by 3 bases and J by 5 bases, with 9 bases between.

The TCR sequence derives from a woman aged 18 to 35 with Graves' ophthalmopathy. This sequence joins TRBV30 and TRBJ2-3; D is perhaps TRBD1 (6 bases). Sequencing was performed on blood. The CDR3 is CAWRGAGDTQYF. The CDR3, as DNA: TGTGCCTGGAGGGGGGCTGGAGATACGCAGTATTTT.